Listed here is a single T cell receptor (beta chain). Its antigen is currently unknown. The record originates from a study of cytomegalovirus exposure and HLA in healthy donors. General observations from the study: Investigators reported 150 to 200 TCR beta chains as tied to cytomegalovirus. Most observed TCR sequences were rare, whereas some public TCRs were detected in many donors.

Here immunoSEQ multiplex PCR was the method, and the copy in TCRdb shows in-frame clones only, minus some. There are 110,000 or so clones in the sample; more than 85% occur only once, and under 4.5% lies in the top ten. This clonotype was obtained from a woman between 18 and 29 years old in good health and CMV-seropositive. Input material: PBMCs.

CDR3 in amino acids: CAIRVQGLDYGYTF. The CDR3 DNA follows: TGTGCCATCAGGGTACAGGGGTTGGACTATGGCTACACCTTC. The chain uses TRBV10-3 and TRBJ1-2, with 7 positions matching TRBD1. Per germline, CDR1 ENHRY and CDR2 SYGVKD. V was clipped by 6 bases and J by 3 bases; unmatched bases: 7. CDR3 length: 14 amino acids.